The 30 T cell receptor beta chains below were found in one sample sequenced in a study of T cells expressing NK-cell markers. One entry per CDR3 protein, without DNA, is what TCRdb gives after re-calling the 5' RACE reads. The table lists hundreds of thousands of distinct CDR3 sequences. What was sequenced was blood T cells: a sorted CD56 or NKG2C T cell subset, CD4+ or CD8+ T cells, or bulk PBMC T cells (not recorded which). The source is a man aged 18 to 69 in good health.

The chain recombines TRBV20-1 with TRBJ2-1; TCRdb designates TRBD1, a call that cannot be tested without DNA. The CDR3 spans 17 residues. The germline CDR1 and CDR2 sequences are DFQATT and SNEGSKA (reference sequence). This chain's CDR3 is CSARGQGGKGLYNEQFF.

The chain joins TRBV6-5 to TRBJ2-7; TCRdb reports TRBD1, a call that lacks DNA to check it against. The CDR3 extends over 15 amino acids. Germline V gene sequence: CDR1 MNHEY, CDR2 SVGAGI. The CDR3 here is CASSYLTRGPYEQYF.

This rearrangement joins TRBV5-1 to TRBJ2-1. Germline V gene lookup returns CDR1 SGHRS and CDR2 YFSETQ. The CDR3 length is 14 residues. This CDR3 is CASSKGLKTNEQFF.

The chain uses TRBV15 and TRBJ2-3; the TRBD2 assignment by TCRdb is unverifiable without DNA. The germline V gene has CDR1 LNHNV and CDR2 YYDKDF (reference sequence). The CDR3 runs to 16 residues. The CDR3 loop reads CATSREGRRSTDTQYF.

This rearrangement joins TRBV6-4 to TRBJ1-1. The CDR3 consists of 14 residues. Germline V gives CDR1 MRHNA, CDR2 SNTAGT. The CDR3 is CASRKEGSNTEAFF.

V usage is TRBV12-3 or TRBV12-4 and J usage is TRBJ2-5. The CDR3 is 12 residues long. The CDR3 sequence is CASSLDQSTQYF.

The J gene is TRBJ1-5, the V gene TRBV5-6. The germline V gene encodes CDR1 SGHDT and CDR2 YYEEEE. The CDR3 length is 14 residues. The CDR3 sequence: CASQLRSSNQPQHF.

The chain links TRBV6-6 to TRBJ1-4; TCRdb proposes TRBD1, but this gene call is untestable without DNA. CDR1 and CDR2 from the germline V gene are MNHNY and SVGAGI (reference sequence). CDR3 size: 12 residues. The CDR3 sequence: CATKGLREKLFF.

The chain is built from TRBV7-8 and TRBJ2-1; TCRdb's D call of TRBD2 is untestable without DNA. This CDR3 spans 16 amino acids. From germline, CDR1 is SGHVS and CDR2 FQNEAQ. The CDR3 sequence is CASSLKTSGEYNEQFF.

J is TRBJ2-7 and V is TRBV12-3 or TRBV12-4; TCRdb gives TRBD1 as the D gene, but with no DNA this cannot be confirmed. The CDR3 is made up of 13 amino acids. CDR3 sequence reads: CASNPAGAYEQYF.

CDR3 protein: CSAQTHGGYGYTF. The chain recombines TRBV20-1 with TRBJ1-2. The CDR3 totals 13 residues. Germline lookup yields CDR1 DFQATT and CDR2 SNEGSKA (reference sequence).

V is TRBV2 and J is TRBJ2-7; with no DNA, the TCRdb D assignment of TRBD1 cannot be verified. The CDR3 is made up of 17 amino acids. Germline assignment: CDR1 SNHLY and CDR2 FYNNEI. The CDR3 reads CASSEGGLGQGGVEQYF.

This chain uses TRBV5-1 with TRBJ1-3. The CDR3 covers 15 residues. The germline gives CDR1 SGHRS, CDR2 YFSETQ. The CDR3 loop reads CASSSTGNSGNTIYF. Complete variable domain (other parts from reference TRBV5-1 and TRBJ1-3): KAGVTQTPRYLIKTRGQQVTLSCSPISGHRSVSWYQQTPGQGLQFLFEYFSETQRNKGNFPGRFSGRQFSNSRSEMNVSTLELGDSALYLCASSSTGNSGNTIYFGEGSWLTVV.

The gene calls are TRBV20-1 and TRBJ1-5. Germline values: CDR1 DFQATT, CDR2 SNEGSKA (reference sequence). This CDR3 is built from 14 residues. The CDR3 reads CSAQSRFSNQPQHF.

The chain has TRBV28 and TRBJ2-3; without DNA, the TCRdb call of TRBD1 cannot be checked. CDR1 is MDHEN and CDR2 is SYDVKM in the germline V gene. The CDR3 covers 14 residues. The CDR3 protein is CATSGFTSTDTQYF.

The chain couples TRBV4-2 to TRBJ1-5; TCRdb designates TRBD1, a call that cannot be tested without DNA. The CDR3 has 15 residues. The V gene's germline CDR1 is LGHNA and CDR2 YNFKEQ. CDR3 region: CASSLVRTGNQPQHF.

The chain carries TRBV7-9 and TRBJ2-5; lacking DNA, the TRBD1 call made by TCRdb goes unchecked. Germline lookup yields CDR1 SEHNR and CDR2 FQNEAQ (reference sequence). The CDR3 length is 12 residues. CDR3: CASSPKGETQYF.

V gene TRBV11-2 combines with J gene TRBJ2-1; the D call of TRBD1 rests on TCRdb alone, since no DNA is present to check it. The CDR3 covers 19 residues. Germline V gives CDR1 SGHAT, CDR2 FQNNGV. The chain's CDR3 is CASSFPLTGAGRGRNEQFF. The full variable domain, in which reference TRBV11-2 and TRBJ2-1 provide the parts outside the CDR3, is EAGVAQSPRYKIIEKRQSVAFWCNPISGHATLYWYQQILGQGPKLLIQFQNNGVVDDSQLPKDRFSAERLKGVDSTLKIQPAKLEDSAVYLCASSFPLTGAGRGRNEQFFGPGTRLTVL.

The CDR3 region is CSARGRGQETQYF. The rearrangement links TRBV20-1 to TRBJ2-5; TCRdb names TRBD1, which stays unverified in the absence of DNA. The germline CDR1 and CDR2 sequences are DFQATT and SNEGSKA (reference sequence). This CDR3 comprises 13 residues.

CDR3: CASSLAGGMINQPQHF. The chain uses TRBV5-6 and TRBJ1-5; TCRdb outputs TRBD1, but without DNA this stays unchecked. CDR1 and CDR2 from the germline V gene are SGHDT and YYEEEE. This CDR3 is built from 16 residues.

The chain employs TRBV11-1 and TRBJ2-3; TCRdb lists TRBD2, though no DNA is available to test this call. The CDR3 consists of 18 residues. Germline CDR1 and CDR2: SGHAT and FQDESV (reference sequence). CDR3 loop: CASSLGGGGAWSTDTQYF.

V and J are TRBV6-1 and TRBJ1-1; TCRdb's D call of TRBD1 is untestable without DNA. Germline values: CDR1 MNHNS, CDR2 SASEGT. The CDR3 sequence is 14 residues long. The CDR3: CASSAVGQSTEAFF.

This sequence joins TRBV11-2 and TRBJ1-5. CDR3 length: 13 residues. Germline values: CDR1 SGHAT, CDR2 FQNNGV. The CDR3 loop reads CASSMGYNQPQHF.

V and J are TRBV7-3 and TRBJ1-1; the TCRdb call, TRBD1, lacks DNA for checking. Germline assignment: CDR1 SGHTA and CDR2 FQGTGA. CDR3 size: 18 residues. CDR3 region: CASSPREGRFGMGTEAFF.

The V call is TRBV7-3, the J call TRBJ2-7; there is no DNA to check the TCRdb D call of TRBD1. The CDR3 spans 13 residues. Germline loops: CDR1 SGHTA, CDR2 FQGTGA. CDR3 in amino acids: CASSLAPLYEQYF.

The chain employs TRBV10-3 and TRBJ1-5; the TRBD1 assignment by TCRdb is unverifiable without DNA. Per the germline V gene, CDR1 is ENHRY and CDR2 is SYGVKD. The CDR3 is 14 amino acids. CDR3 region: CAISGSGVDQPQHF.

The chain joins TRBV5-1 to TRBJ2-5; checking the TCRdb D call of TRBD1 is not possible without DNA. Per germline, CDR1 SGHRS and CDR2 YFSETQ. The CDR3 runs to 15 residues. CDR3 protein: CASSVRDRGTETQYF.

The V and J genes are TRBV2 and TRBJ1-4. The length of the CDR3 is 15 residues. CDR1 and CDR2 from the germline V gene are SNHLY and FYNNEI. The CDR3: CASSGRAFNREKLFF.

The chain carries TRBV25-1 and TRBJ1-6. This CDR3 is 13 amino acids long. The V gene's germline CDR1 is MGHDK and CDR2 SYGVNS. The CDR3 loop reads CASSERDRSPLHF.

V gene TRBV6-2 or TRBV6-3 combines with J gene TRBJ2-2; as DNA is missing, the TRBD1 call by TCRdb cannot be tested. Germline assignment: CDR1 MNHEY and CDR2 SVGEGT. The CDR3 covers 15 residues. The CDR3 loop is CASSRTGMNTGELFF.